A selection of T cell receptor beta chains follows, all from one sample in a study of CD8 T cells in Susac syndrome. TCRdb reanalysed the immunoSEQ multiplex PCR reads using MiXCR and keeps one entry per CDR3 protein. This table holds approximately 190,000 distinct CDR3 sequences, around 95% found once. Sequencing input: CD4+ T cells from PBMCs. These receptor sequences come from a human donor with Susac syndrome. CDR3s include the opening cysteine and the closing phenylalanine or tryptophan. A D gene is named only where the DNA matches it firmly. Expanded clones get a size class; other rows say once, few or many, or leave the size out.

j_call | clone_size | d_call | v_call | cdr3_nt | cdr3_aa
TRBJ1-2 | - | TRBD1 | TRBV7-9 | TGTGCCAGCACCCCGGGACAGGGCTTGATCCCGTATGGCTACACCTTC | CASTPGQGLIPYGYTF
TRBJ2-3 | - | - | TRBV6-2/TRBV6-3 | TGTGCCAGCAGTTACCCCCGACGGGCGGGAGATACGCAGTATTTT | CASSYPRRAGDTQYF
TRBJ2-1 | - | - | TRBV6-4 | TGTGCCAGCAGTCGGGGGAGCTCCTACAATGAGCAGTTCTTC | CASSRGSSYNEQFF
TRBJ2-1 | - | - | TRBV19 | TGTGCCAGTAGTATAGATGGGACCGGGACAAAGCAGTTCTTC | CASSIDGTGTKQFF
TRBJ1-1 | - | - | TRBV7-9 | TGTGCCAGCAGCTTAGTAGCGAACCGATTCGACACTGAAGCTTTCTTT | CASSLVANRFDTEAFF
TRBJ2-7 | - | TRBD1 | TRBV15 | TGTGCCACCAGCCCCCAGCCGGGACAGGGGAACGAGCAGTACTTC | CATSPQPGQGNEQYF
TRBJ1-4 | - | - | TRBV7-2 | TGTGCCAGCAGCACATGGGACGGCCCTAATGAAAAACTGTTTTTT | CASSTWDGPNEKLFF
TRBJ2-3 | - | - | TRBV3-1 | TGTGCCAGCAGCCCCTCCCGGTTGGATACGCAGTATTTT | CASSPSRLDTQYF
TRBJ1-1 | - | - | TRBV19 | TGTGCCAGTAGTATAGTGGGGGGGGCGACTGAAGCTTTCTTT | CASSIVGGATEAFF
TRBJ2-2 | - | - | TRBV29-1 | TGCAGCGTTGGGGAGAACACCGGGGAGCTGTTTTTT | CSVGENTGELFF
TRBJ2-5 | - | - | TRBV20-1 | TGCAGTGCTCGAGCAACCCAAGAGACCCAGTACTTC | CSARATQETQYF
TRBJ2-5 | - | TRBD2 | TRBV4-2 | TGTGCCAGCAGCCAAGGGGAGCGGGGGTCCCAAGAGACCCAGTACTTC | CASSQGERGSQETQYF
TRBJ1-5 | - | - | TRBV7-2 | TGTGCCAGCAGCTTAGTAACAGACCATAGCAATCAGCCCCAGCATTTT | CASSLVTDHSNQPQHF
TRBJ2-3 | - | - | TRBV30 | TGTGCCTGGAGAGGGGGGGTCGGCACAGATACGCAGTATTTT | CAWRGGVGTDTQYF
TRBJ1-6 | - | - | TRBV28 | TGTGCCAGCCTGGGGGTGGCCGCATCCCTCCACTTT | CASLGVAASLHF
TRBJ2-7 | - | TRBD1 | TRBV10-3 | TGTGCCATCAGGTCCCGGGACAGCCCATCTTACCACGAGCAGTACTTC | CAIRSRDSPSYHEQYF
TRBJ2-1 | - | TRBD1 | TRBV9 | TGTGCCAGCAGCGTAGATCACAGGGGTTGGGATGAGCAGTTCTTC | CASSVDHRGWDEQFF
TRBJ1-2 | - | - | TRBV10-3 | TGTGCCATCAGTGGGGCTCTGACAGGCTATGGCTACACCTTC | CAISGALTGYGYTF
TRBJ1-2 | once | - | TRBV27 | TGTGCCAGCAGTTTATCCGGGCCTAGTGGCTACACCTTC | CASSLSGPSGYTF
TRBJ2-5 | - | - | TRBV29-1 | TGCAGCGTTTTATCGGGGCTGGGGGAGACCCAGTACTTC | CSVLSGLGETQYF
TRBJ2-2 | - | - | TRBV2 | TGTGCCAGCAGTACCAATCTCCTAGGTACCGGGGAGCTGTTTTTT | CASSTNLLGTGELFF
TRBJ2-2 | - | TRBD1 | TRBV11-2 | TGTGCCAGCAGTTGGAGAGGGGGCGCCTCGAACACCGGGGAGCTGTTTTTT | CASSWRGGASNTGELFF
TRBJ2-7 | - | TRBD1 | TRBV10-3 | TGTGCCACCCGGACAGGGTTCGACGAGCAGTACTTC | CATRTGFDEQYF
TRBJ2-3 | - | TRBD2 | TRBV7-9 | TGTGCCAGCAGCAATGGACTAGCGGGGGGGACAGATACGCAGTATTTT | CASSNGLAGGTDTQYF
TRBJ2-1 | few | - | TRBV12-3/TRBV12-4 | TGTGCCAGCAGTTTGGGTTACTCCTACAATGAGCAGTTCTTC | CASSLGYSYNEQFF
TRBJ1-1 | - | - | TRBV6-5 | TGTGCCAGCAGTTACTCGAGGGTGAACACTGAAGCTTTCTTT | CASSYSRVNTEAFF
TRBJ1-6 | - | TRBD1 | TRBV18 | TGTGCCAGTTCGGGGACAGTCTCAGCCCTCCACTTT | CASSGTVSALHF
TRBJ2-7 | - | - | TRBV6-5 | TGTGCCAGCAGTTACTCGCTAAGCGGACAGTCTCTCTACGAGCAGTACTTC | CASSYSLSGQSLYEQYF
TRBJ1-1 | - | - | TRBV5-6 | TGTGCCAGCAGCGGCGGACAGATGAACACTGAAGCTTTCTTT | CASSGGQMNTEAFF
TRBJ2-3 | - | - | TRBV29-1 | TGCAGCGTTGAAATCCCGGGGGCAGATACGCAGTATTTT | CSVEIPGADTQYF
TRBJ2-7 | - | TRBD2 | TRBV27 | TGTGCCAGCACATCGCTCCGGACTAGCGGGGGACGACATCGCGAGCAGTACTTC | CASTSLRTSGGRHREQYF
TRBJ1-1 | - | TRBD1 | TRBV12-3/TRBV12-4 | TGTGCCAGCAGTCAAGCAGGGGGGGATGTAGGAGCTTTCTTT | CASSQAGGDVGAFF
TRBJ1-6 | - | TRBD1 | TRBV20-1 | TGCAGTGTCGGAGGCGGACAGGGATCGGGGTCACCCCTCCACTTT | CSVGGGQGSGSPLHF
TRBJ1-3 | - | - | TRBV4-2 | TGTGCCAGCAGCCAAGGGGGTTACACCATATATTTT | CASSQGGYTIYF
TRBJ2-5 | - | - | TRBV25-1 | TGTGCCAGCAGTGAATATTTGACACAAGAGACCCAGTACTTC | CASSEYLTQETQYF
TRBJ1-1 | - | - | TRBV7-9 | TGTGCCAGCAGCGTACCGGGACGGATTTCTCGGGGCACTGAAGCTTTCTTT | CASSVPGRISRGTEAFF
TRBJ1-2 | - | TRBD1 | TRBV29-1 | TGCAGCGTTGTTTACAGGGGCTATGGCTACACCTTC | CSVVYRGYGYTF
TRBJ2-5 | - | - | TRBV11-3 | TGTGCCAGCAGTGCCCATAACAAGGGGACCCAGTACTTC | CASSAHNKGTQYF
TRBJ2-1 | - | - | TRBV7-3 | TGTGCCAGCAGCTCGGGGCTGACTTACAATGAGCAGTTCTTC | CASSSGLTYNEQFF
TRBJ2-6 | - | TRBD2 | TRBV12-3/TRBV12-4 | TGTGCCAGCAGTTTAGGGACTAGCGGGGGGGCAGCTGGGGCCAACGTCCTGACTTTC | CASSLGTSGGAAGANVLTF
TRBJ1-2 | - | - | TRBV29-1 | TGCAGCGTTGAAGCTAACTATGGCTACACCTTC | CSVEANYGYTF
TRBJ2-2 | - | - | TRBV18 | TGTGCCAGCTCACCTTCCTTCACCGGGGAGCTGTTTTTT | CASSPSFTGELFF
TRBJ2-1 | - | - | TRBV20-1 | TGCAGTGCTAGAGATCCGGGGCGGGATGAGCAGTTCTTC | CSARDPGRDEQFF
TRBJ2-3 | - | TRBD1 | TRBV29-1 | TGCAGCGTTCCCGGACAGGACACAGATACGCAGTATTTT | CSVPGQDTDTQYF
TRBJ1-6 | once | - | TRBV30 | TGTGCCTGGAGGCTCGACGGGATCGTCGGGGCCCTCCACTTT | CAWRLDGIVGALHF
TRBJ2-7 | - | TRBD1 | TRBV6-1 | TGTGCCAGCAGTGAAACGCGGACAGGGAGTTCCTACGAGCAGTACTTC | CASSETRTGSSYEQYF
TRBJ2-3 | - | - | TRBV25-1 | TGTGCCAGCAGTGAACTAGCAGGGGATACGCAGTATTTT | CASSELAGDTQYF